This TCR beta chain was documented in a study of T cell repertoires in cytomegalovirus infection. The CDR3 loop spans 17 amino acids. The V gene's germline CDR1 is SGHVS and CDR2 FQNEAQ. Unmatched junction bases numbered 8, after V lost 2 bases and J lost 0 bases. In this sample, this clonotype turned up many times. MiXCR, run by TCRdb on the reads, gives a single entry per CDR3 protein. The repertoire includes over 250,000 distinct CDR3 sequences, roughly 25% of them detected once, and 14% sits in the top ten. Sequencing input: PBMCs. This sequence originates from a human donor in good health (CMV status not recorded). Some clones in this sample may be carry-over from other donors' samples. The V and J genes are TRBV7-8 and TRBJ2-3; 7 nucleotides align to TRBD2. The CDR3 bases are TGTGCCAGCAGCTTACAACGACTAGCAGTTAGCACAGATACGCAGTATTTT. Translation: CASSLQRLAVSTDTQYF. Full variable domain (missing parts from reference TRBV7-8 and TRBJ2-3): GAGVSQSPRYKVAKRGQDVALRCDPISGHVSLFWYQQALGQGPEFLTYFQNEAQLDKSGLPSDRFFAERPEGSVSTLKIQRTQQEDSAVYLCASSLQRLAVSTDTQYFGPGTRLTVL.